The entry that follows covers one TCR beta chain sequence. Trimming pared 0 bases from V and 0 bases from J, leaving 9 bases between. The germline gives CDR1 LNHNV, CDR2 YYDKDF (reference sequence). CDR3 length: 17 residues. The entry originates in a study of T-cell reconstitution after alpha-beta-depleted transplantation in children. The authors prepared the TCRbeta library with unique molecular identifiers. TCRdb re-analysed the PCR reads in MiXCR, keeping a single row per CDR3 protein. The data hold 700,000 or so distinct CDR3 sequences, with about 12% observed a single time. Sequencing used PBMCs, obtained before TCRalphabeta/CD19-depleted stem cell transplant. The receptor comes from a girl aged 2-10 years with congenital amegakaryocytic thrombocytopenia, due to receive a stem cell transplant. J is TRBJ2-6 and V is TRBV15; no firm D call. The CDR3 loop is CATSREWFPSGANVLTF. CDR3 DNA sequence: TGTGCCACCAGCAGAGAGTGGTTCCCCTCTGGGGCCAACGTCCTGACTTTC.